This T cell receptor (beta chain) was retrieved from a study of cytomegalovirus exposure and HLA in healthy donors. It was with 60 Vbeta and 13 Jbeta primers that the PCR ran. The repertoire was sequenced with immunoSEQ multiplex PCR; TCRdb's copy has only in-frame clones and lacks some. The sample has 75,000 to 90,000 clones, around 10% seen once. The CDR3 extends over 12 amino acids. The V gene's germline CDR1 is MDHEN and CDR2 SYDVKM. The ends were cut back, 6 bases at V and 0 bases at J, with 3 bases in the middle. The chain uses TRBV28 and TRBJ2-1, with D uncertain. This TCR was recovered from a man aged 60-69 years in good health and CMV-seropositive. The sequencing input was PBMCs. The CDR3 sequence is CASRSSYNEQFF. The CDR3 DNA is TGTGCCAGCAGGAGCTCCTACAATGAGCAGTTCTTC.